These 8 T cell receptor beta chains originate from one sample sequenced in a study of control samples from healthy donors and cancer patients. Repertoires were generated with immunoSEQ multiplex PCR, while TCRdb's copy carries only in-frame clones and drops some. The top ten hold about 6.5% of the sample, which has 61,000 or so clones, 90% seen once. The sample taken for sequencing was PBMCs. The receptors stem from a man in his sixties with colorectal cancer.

Here the CDR3 reads CASSPGQSSGNTIYF. CDR3 coding DNA: TGCGCCAGCAGCCCAGGACAGAGCTCTGGAAACACCATATATTTT. The chain joins TRBV5-1 to TRBJ1-3; D is perhaps TRBD1 (6 bases). CDR1 and CDR2 from the germline V gene are SGHRS and YFSETQ. The V gene lost 4 bases and the J gene lost 0 bases, with 11 bases spanning the gap. The CDR3 is made up of 15 amino acids.

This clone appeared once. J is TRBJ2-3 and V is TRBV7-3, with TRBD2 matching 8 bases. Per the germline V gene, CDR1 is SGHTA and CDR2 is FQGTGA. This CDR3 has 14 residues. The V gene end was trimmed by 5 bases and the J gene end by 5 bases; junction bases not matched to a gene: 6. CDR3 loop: CASSTGGAQDTQYF. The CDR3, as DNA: TGTGCCAGCAGCACCGGGGGGGCCCAAGATACGCAGTATTTT.

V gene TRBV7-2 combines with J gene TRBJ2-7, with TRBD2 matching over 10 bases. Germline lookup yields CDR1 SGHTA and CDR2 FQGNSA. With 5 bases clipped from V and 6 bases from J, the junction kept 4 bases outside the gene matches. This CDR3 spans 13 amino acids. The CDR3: CASSQRGGIEQYF. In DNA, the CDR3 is TGTGCCAGCAGCCAGCGGGGGGGGATCGAGCAGTACTTC.

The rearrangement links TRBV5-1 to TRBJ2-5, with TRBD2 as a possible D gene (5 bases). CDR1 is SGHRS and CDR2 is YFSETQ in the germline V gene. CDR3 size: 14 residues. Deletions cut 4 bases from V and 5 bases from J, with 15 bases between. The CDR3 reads CASSPGSGYETQYF. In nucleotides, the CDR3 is TGCGCCAGCAGCCCCGGTTCGGGGTACGAGACCCAGTACTTC.

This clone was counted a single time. The CDR3 sequence is CASSINRGRNTEAFF. CDR3 sequence (DNA): TGTGCCAGCAGCATAAACAGGGGAAGGAACACTGAAGCTTTCTTT. The chain combines TRBV7-8 with TRBJ1-1; TRBD1 aligns across 7 bases. CDR1 is SGHVS, CDR2 FQNEAQ, per germline. CDR3 length equals 15 residues. The trim removed 5 bases at V and 1 base at J, leaving 7 bases unmatched.

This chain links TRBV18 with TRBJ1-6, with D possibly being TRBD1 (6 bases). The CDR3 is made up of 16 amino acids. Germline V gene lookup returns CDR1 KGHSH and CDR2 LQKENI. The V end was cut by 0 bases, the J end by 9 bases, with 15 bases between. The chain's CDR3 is CASSPPGQHAGSPLHF. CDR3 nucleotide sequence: TGTGCCAGCTCACCACCCGGACAGCACGCGGGTTCACCCCTCCACTTT. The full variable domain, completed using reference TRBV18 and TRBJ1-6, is NAGVMQNPRHLVRRRGQEARLRCSPMKGHSHVYWYRQLPEEGLKFMVYLQKENIIDESGMPKERFSAEFPKEGPSILRIQQVVRGDSAAYFCASSPPGQHAGSPLHFGNGTRLTVT.

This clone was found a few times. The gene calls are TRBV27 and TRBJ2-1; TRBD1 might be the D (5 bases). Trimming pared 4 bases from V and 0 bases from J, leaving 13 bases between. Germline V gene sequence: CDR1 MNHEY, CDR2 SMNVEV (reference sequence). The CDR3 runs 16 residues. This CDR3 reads CASSSSTASSYNEQFF. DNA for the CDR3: TGTGCCAGCAGTTCCTCGACAGCGAGCTCCTACAATGAGCAGTTCTTC.

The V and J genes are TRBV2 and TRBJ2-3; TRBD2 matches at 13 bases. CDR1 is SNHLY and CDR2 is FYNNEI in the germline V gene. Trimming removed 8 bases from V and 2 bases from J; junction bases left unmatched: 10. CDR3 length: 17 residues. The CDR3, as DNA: TGTGCCAGCGCCGGACTCGGACTAGCGGGGGCCACAGATACGCAGTATTTT. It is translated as CASAGLGLAGATDTQYF.